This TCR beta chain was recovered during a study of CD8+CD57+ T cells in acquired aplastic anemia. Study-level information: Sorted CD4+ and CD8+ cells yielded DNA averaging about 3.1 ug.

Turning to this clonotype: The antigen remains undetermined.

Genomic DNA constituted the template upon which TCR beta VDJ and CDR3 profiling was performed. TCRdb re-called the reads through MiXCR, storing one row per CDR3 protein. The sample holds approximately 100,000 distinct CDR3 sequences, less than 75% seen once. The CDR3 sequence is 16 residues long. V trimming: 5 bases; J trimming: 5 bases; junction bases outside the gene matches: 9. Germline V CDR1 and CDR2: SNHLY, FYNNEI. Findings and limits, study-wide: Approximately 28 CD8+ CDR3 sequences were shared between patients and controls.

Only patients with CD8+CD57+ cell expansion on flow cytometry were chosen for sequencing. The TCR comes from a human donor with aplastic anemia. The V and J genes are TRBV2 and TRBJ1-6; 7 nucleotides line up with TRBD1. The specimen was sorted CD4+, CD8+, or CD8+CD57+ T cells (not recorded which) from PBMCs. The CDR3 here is CASSKDRMLNNSPLHF. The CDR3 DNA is TGTGCCAGCAGTAAGGACAGGATGCTAAATAATTCACCCCTCCACTTT.